This T cell receptor (beta chain) was identified during a study of regulatory T cells in long-lasting Graves disease. Findings of the study overall: Whereas about a thousand public clonotypes were shared by new patients, persistent patients shared more, at about 2,500. Accuracy may have been reduced by the small sample size.

About this clonotype itself: Its specificity is unknown.

Trimming took 1 base from V and 6 from J, leaving 4 bases between them. Germline V CDR1 and CDR2: SEHNR, FQNEAQ (reference sequence). The CDR3 loop spans 12 amino acids. Arm-PCR with iRepertoire HTBI primers amplified the CDR3 regions for these TCR beta libraries. TCRdb processed the multiplex PCR reads anew with MiXCR; each CDR3 protein has one entry. The sample carries some 250,000 distinct CDR3 sequences, about 18% recorded once. Time point given: newly diagnosed GD, antithyroid drugs for less than 3 months. PBMC-extracted RNA yielded the TCR library. This sample also belongs to another study, concerning T cells in Graves' hyperthyroidism and ophthalmopathy.

This chain links TRBV7-9 with TRBJ1-3; D is ambiguous. This receptor was obtained from a woman aged 30 to 39 with Graves disease. The source material was peripheral blood mononuclear cells (PBMCs), sampled at new diagnosis, from a patient treated with antithyroid drugs. CDR3 DNA sequence: TGTGCCAGCAGCTTAGACCTAAACACCATATATTTT. Translated: CASSLDLNTIYF.